The source of this T cell receptor (beta chain) is a study of blood T cells in healthy people across ages. Overall study context: T cells yielded about one barcoded beta molecule per two cells through template switching.

Overall study results and limits: In long-lived donors, naive CD4+ cell counts and diversity exceeded those of aged donors. As naive T cell percentage varied, TCR beta diversity correlated strongly with it.

With respect to this clonotype: Its antigen is undetermined.

It was with a sample-barcoded 5' primer and a J-beta primer mix that a second PCR of roughly 6 to 12 cycles was run. The authors tagged each cDNA molecule using a template-switch adaptor with 12 random nucleotides. TCRdb recomputed calls from the 5' RACE reads with MiXCR, one row per CDR3 protein. Altogether 550,000 to 600,000 distinct CDR3 sequences are present, around half being singletons, with the ten largest covering approximately 25%. The sequenced sample was blood. The source of this sequence is a man at least 80 years old in good health.

CDR3 DNA: TGCTGCGGTGGGACAGCGTTTGGCAATGAGCAGTTCTTC. It translates to CCGGTAFGNEQFF. The J gene is TRBJ2-1, the V gene TRBV29-1; 7 bases map to TRBD1. Germline CDR1 is SQVTM and CDR2 is ANQGSEA. The CDR3 has 13 residues.